Listed below are T cell receptor beta chains from one sample, sequenced in a study of tumor and adjacent non-tumor tissue in lung cancer. TCRdb used MiXCR to reprocess the multiplex PCR reads, holding one entry per CDR3 protein. The sample lists 200,000 to 250,000 distinct CDR3 sequences; over 55% were seen once. The specimen was lung tumor tissue. These TCRs come from a man between 60 and 75 years old with non-small cell lung cancer. The conserved cysteine and the conserved F or W are not part of the CDR3 here. The size of a clone is reported for some rows only, either as once, few or many, or as a class for expanded clones.

v_call,j_call,clone_size,cdr3_aa
TRBV20-1,TRBJ2-7,NA,SAIEISGSYEQY
TRBV29-1,TRBJ2-5,NA,RVHGLVETPY
TRBV29-1,TRBJ2-4,many,SVTEGRLAKNIQY
TRBV28,TRBJ2-7,NA,ASSLSNQGTEQY
TRBV5-1,TRBJ1-1,NA,ASSTTIGGTIEAF
TRBV20-1,TRBJ2-7,NA,CARVIIGAGDEQY
TRBV12-5,TRBJ2-1,NA,TSGGSFLREQF
TRBV7-9,TRBJ2-5,NA,ANSLVVLRAEETQY
TRBV28,TRBJ2-1,NA,ASGLTGANNEQF
TRBV5-1,TRBJ1-6,NA,ASSSTGGNSPLH
TRBV11-2,TRBJ2-2,once,TSSFKQGMNTGKLF
TRBV20-1,TRBJ2-5,many,SAKRTGAETQY
TRBV29-1,TRBJ2-2,NA,SVLRQGNTGELF
TRBV12-5,TRBJ2-7,few,ASGLGTGPAPYEQY
TRBV10-2,TRBJ1-2,NA,ASSEAQFTGGGHGYT
TRBV12-3/TRBV12-4,TRBJ2-5,NA,ASSLVRGTGSKLAGGHTQETQY
TRBV12-3/TRBV12-4,TRBJ1-2,few,ASSFKGTGSGYT
TRBV10-3,TRBJ2-7,NA,AISGDSGRATYEQY
TRBV20-1,TRBJ2-1,NA,SARDIEGINEQF
TRBV20-1,TRBJ1-2,few,SVREDRGHGYT
TRBV6-5,TRBJ2-1,NA,ASSYYRLVSEQF
TRBV29-1,TRBJ2-1,NA,SDARDRDSELF
TRBV20-1,TRBJ2-7,NA,SAAKTEKGGQYEQY
TRBV6-1,TRBJ1-1,NA,ASSDGPGPGTEAF
TRBV20-1,TRBJ2-3,NA,SARGQEILTDTMY
TRBV5-1,TRBJ2-1,NA,SSGLFGQGGNEQF
TRBV7-8,TRBJ2-2,once,VSSLGTGYTGELF
TRBV20-1,TRBJ2-3,NA,SASPPDSVTDTQY
TRBV5-4,TRBJ1-2,NA,ASSLEKVRGYT
TRBV29-1,TRBJ2-1,NA,SVEGLGVRDEHF
TRBV11-1,TRBJ2-5,NA,ASSFTSVGETQY
TRBV20-1,TRBJ2-1,NA,SARRSGSIGEQF
TRBV12-3/TRBV12-4,TRBJ2-1,many,ASSSRTKSSYNEQF
TRBV20-1,TRBJ2-5,many,SASTSGEGTQY
TRBV20-1,TRBJ2-1,NA,SARAQASYNGQF
TRBV5-4,TRBJ2-2,NA,ASSRETSGSSTGELF
TRBV20-1,TRBJ2-7,NA,STREWVGTLREQY
TRBV10-1,TRBJ2-2,NA,ASIDEAGVTGELF
TRBV4-1,TRBJ2-1,NA,ASSQDRVNEQF
TRBV20-1,TRBJ1-1,NA,SASSDRELTEAL
TRBV4-3,TRBJ2-2,NA,VSSQEPGAWTGELF
TRBV29-1,TRBJ2-7,NA,SVDEWDAYEQY
TRBV6-5,TRBJ2-2,NA,DSSYYSGGSYAGELF
TRBV29-1,TRBJ1-6,NA,SVLRVNYNSPLH
TRBV11-3,TRBJ2-7,NA,ASTPRQSNEQY
TRBV11-3,TRBJ2-1,NA,ASRLGRQGGYGGVYNEQF
TRBV6-5,TRBJ2-5,NA,ANSRRGFQETQY
TRBV20-1,TRBJ2-1,NA,SARDFEAGGPHEQF
TRBV20-1,TRBJ1-5,NA,SATFSGTWSNQPQH
TRBV7-9,TRBJ2-2,NA,ASSSQGIWTGELF
TRBV12-3/TRBV12-4,TRBJ1-1,NA,PSSSGHPGTEAF
TRBV28,TRBJ2-5,NA,ASCLGDRGETQY
TRBV11-2,TRBJ2-6,NA,VSNLRSGANVLT
TRBV10-3,TRBJ1-1,NA,AIKRGGNTEAF
TRBV20-1,TRBJ2-6,few,SARGEGRAGANVLT